The T cell receptor beta chain under discussion was sequenced for a study of regulatory T cells in long-lasting Graves disease. Study-wide background: In persistent Graves' disease, antithyroid drugs had been taken for over 5 years and TSH receptor antibodies stayed positive. Findings of the study overall: Limited samples may have lowered accuracy.

Documented time point: persistent/refractory GD, antithyroid drugs over 5 years with positive TRAb. RNA from PBMCs was the source of the TCR library. The count of this clonotype is one. What it binds is unknown. Relying on iRepertoire HTBI primers and Arm-PCR of CDR3 regions, the team built TCR beta libraries. In the source study's methods: Analysis of the samples identified 60 to 75 TRBV and over 13 TRBJ segments. One entry per CDR3 protein, called by TCRdb with MiXCR from the multiplex PCR reads. TCRdb, not the authors, supplied the V and J calls. The sample consists of 390,000 or so distinct CDR3 sequences, 23% of them appearing once. This CDR3 region has 18 residues. J lost 0 bases, V lost 5 bases, and 11 bases had no gene match. The germline V gene has CDR1 KGHSH and CDR2 LQKENI.

This chain joins TRBV18 and TRBJ1-4; the match to TRBD1 covers 8 bases. The receptor comes from a woman aged 40 to 49 with Graves disease. The sequencing here drew on peripheral blood mononuclear cells (PBMCs), taken when the disease was refractory, from a patient treated with antithyroid drugs. CDR3 nucleotide sequence: TGTGCCAGCTCAAAAAGACAGGGGACCCCTGCAACTAATGAAAAACTGTTTTTT. Translation gives CASSKRQGTPATNEKLFF.